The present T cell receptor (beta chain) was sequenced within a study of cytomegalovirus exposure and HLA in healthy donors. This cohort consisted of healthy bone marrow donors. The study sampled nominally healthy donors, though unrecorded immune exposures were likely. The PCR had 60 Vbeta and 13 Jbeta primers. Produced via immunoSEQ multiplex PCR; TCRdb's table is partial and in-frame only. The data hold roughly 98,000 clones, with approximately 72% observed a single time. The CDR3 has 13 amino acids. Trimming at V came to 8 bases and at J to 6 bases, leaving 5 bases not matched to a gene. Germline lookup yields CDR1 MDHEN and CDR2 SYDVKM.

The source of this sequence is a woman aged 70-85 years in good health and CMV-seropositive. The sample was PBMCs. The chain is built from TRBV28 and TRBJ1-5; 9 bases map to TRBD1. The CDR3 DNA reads TGTGCCAGCTACAGGGGGCAACGTCAGCCCCAGCATTTT. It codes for CASYRGQRQPQHF.